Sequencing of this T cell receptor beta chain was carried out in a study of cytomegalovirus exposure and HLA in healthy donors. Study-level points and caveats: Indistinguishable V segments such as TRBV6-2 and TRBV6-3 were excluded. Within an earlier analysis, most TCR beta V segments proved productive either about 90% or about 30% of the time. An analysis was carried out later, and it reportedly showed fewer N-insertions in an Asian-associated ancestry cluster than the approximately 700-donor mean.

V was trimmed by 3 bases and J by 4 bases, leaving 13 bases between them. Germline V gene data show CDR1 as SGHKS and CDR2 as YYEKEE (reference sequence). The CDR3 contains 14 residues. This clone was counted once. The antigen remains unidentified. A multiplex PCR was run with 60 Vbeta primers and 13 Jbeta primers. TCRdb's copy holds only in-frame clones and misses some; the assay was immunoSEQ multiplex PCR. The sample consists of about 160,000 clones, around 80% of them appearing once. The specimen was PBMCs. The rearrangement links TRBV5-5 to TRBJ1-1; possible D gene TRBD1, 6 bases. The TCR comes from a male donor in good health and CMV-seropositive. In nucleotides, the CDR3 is TGTGCCAGCAGCTGGGGGGGGCAAGGCACTGAAGCTTTCTTT. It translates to CASSWGGQGTEAFF.